This T cell receptor beta chain was documented in a study of shared clonotypes between healthy human individuals. Each donor was a Caucasian adult residing in Nashville, Tennessee. The CDR3 contains 15 residues. Germline lookup yields CDR1 SQVTM and CDR2 ANQGSEA. The ends were cut back, 0 bases at V and 2 bases at J, with 10 bases in the middle. Sequenced by immunoSEQ multiplex PCR; TCRdb stores in-frame clones only, minus some. The sample yields approximately 2,300,000 clones, approximately 90% seen once. Sequencing input: naive CD4+ T cells from PBMCs. Indicated subset: CD45RA+ positively selected. The chain employs TRBV29-1 and TRBJ1-4; D remains ambiguous. This receptor was identified in a man younger than 30 in good health. Some clones in this sample may be carry-over from other donors' samples. The CDR3 nucleotides read TGCAGCGTTGAAGATAGGAGGTTCACTAATGAAAAACTGTTTTTT. Its translation is CSVEDRRFTNEKLFF. Together with reference TRBV29-1 and TRBJ1-4, the CDR3 gives the full variable domain: SAVISQKPSRDICQRGTSLTIQCQVDSQVTMMFWYRQQPGQSLTLIATANQGSEATYESGFVIDKFPISRPNLTFSTLTVSNMSPEDSSIYLCSVEDRRFTNEKLFFGSGTQLSVL.